One sample yielded the 7 T cell receptor beta chains listed below, sequenced in a study of Ad26.COV2.S vaccination and SARS-CoV-2 variants. Sample treatment: roughly 19 received Ad26.COV2.S at low or high dose, single or two shots; about 5 received placebo; per-sample allocation not given. Vaccine and placebo recipients were sampled on day 63 after the first injection. Using immunoSEQ multiplex PCR, the repertoire was profiled, and TCRdb retains in-frame clones only, with some absent. Seen here are over 400,000 clones, 80% to 90% observed once, and the top ten hold approximately 2.5%. The input for sequencing was peripheral blood, taken in a trial of Ad26.COV2.S vaccine versus placebo. The source is a person aged 18-60 years who received the Ad26.COV2.S COVID-19 vaccine or a placebo.

The chain employs TRBV5-8 and TRBJ2-3; D not resolved. This CDR3 is built from 15 residues. Germline V gene data show CDR1 as SGHTS and CDR2 as YDEGEE. V shed 5 bases and J shed 0 bases, with 13 bases lying between them. The CDR3 sequence is CASRPYLPSTDTQYF. The CDR3 DNA follows: TGTGCCAGCAGGCCCTACCTTCCTAGCACAGATACGCAGTATTTT.

J is TRBJ1-5 and V is TRBV2, with 8 bases identical to TRBD1. This CDR3 has 14 amino acids. The V gene end was trimmed by 4 bases and the J gene end by 6 bases; junction bases not matched to a gene: 5. Germline lookup yields CDR1 SNHLY and CDR2 FYNNEI. The CDR3 protein is CASSGQGLGQPQHF. In nucleotides, the CDR3 is TGTGCCAGCAGTGGACAGGGGCTGGGTCAGCCCCAGCATTTT. The whole variable domain, remainder taken from reference TRBV2 and TRBJ1-5, is EPEVTQTPSHQVTQMGQEVILRCVPISNHLYFYWYRQILGQKVEFLVSFYNNEISEKSEIFDDQFSVERPDGSNFTLKIRSTKLEDSAMYFCASSGQGLGQPQHFGDGTRLSIL.

The chain links TRBV7-9 to TRBJ1-2; no definite D call. CDR3 length equals 14 residues. Germline V gene sequence: CDR1 SEHNR, CDR2 FQNEAQ (reference sequence). V shed 5 bases and J shed 3 bases, with 13 bases lying between them. The CDR3 nucleotides are TGTGCCAGCAGCCAGACTGGGTTTGACTATGGCTACACCTTC. Residues: CASSQTGFDYGYTF.

The chain employs TRBV4-2 and TRBJ1-2; D is possibly TRBD1 (5 bases). V was trimmed by 0 bases and J by 2 bases, leaving 10 bases between them. The CDR3 is 15 residues long. Germline values: CDR1 LGHNA, CDR2 YNFKEQ. The CDR3 spells CASSQDLGGNYGYTF. In nucleotides, the CDR3 is TGTGCCAGCAGCCAAGATTTGGGGGGAAACTATGGCTACACCTTC.

This chain uses TRBV5-1 with TRBJ1-4; 8 positions match TRBD1. CDR1 and CDR2 from the germline V gene are SGHRS and YFSETQ. This CDR3 region has 16 residues. V gave up 3 bases and J gave up 7 bases; unmatched junction bases: 11. CDR3 nucleotide sequence: TGCGCCAGCAGCTCAAATCCGGGACAGGAGGGTGAAAAACTGTTTTTT. Encoded protein: CASSSNPGQEGEKLFF.

The rearrangement links TRBV2 to TRBJ1-6, with D unclear. V was cut by 1 base and J by 8 bases, with 6 bases left in between. The germline gives CDR1 SNHLY, CDR2 FYNNEI. The CDR3 length is 13 residues. CDR3 sequence: CASSEERDSPLHF. CDR3 coding DNA: TGTGCCAGCAGTGAAGAACGGGATTCACCCCTCCACTTT.

The chain combines TRBV4-1 with TRBJ2-1; D ambiguous. Deletions cut 4 bases from V and 0 bases from J, with 16 bases between. Germline-derived CDR1 and CDR2 are MGHRA and YSYEKL. The CDR3 consists of 17 residues. CDR3 in DNA: TGCGCCAGCAGCCCGAGTAGGACGGCGAGCTCCTACAATGAGCAGTTCTTC. Amino acid sequence: CASSPSRTASSYNEQFF.